This TCR beta chain was observed in a study of T cells after posttransplantation cyclophosphamide. Clones were sequenced by immunoSEQ multiplex PCR, and TCRdb holds only the in-frame ones, with some missing. The table lists 15,000 to 20,000 clones, 80% to 90% of them singletons. Sampled 1 year posttransplant, controls received myeloablative marrow transplants, methotrexate and a calcineurin inhibitor. Germline V gives CDR1 SQVTM, CDR2 ANQGSEA. The trim removed 3 bases at V and 3 bases at J, leaving 14 bases unmatched. The CDR3 length is 17 residues. The source material was PBMCs, sampled around 64 weeks after allogeneic stem cell transplant with calcineurin inhibitor and methotrexate. The receptor's source is a male patient aged 30 to 39 who received an allogeneic stem cell transplant from an unrelated donor, was CMV-positive, and had acute and chronic GVHD. Part of the T cell pool may stem from the graft donor. The gene calls are TRBV29-1 and TRBJ2-5; TRBD1 matches 9 bases. The CDR3 spells CSVEDPLGTGTEETQYF. DNA of the CDR3: TGCAGCGTTGAGGATCCCCTGGGGACAGGGACGGAAGAGACCCAGTACTTC.